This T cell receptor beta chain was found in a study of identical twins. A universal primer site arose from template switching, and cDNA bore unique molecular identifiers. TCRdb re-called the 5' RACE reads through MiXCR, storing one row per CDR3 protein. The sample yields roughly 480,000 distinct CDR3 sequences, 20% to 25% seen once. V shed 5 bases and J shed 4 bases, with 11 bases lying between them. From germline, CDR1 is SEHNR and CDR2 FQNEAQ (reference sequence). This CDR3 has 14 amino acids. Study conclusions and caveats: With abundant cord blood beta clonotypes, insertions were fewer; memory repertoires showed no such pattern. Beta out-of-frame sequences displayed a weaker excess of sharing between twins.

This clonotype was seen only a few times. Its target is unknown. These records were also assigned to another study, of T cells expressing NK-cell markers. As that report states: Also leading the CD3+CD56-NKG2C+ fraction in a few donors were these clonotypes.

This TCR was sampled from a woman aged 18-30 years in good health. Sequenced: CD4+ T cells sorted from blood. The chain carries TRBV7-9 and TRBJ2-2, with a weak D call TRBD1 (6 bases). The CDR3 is CASSLGQITGELFF. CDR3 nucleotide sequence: TGTGCCAGCAGCCTAGGACAGATCACCGGGGAGCTGTTTTTT.